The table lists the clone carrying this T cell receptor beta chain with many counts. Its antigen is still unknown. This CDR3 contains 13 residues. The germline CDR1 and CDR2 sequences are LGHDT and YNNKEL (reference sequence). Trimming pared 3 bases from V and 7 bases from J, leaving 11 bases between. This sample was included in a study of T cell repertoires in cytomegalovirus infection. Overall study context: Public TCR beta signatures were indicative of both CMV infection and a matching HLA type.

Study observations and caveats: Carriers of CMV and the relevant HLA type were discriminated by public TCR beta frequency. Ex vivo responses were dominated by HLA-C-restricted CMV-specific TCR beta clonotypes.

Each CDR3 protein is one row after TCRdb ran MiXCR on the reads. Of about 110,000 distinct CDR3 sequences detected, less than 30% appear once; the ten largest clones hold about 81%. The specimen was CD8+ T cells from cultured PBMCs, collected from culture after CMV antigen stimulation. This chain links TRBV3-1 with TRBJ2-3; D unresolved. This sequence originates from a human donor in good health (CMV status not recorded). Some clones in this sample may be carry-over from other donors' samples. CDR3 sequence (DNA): TGTGCCAGCAGCCATGGCTCTGATTATACGCAGTATTTT. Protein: CASSHGSDYTQYF.